A selection of T cell receptor beta chains follows, all from one sample in a study of T cell changes during pregnancy in multiple sclerosis. This table comes from immunoSEQ multiplex PCR, and its TCRdb copy is limited to in-frame clones, with some not included. The repertoire has fewer than 65,000 clones, roughly 90% of them found once; the top ten carry around 0.9%. The source material was peripheral blood, sampled before pregnancy. These receptors were collected from a female donor with multiple sclerosis, enrolled in a pregnancy study. CDR3s include the opening cysteine and the closing phenylalanine or tryptophan. The order of the fields is D gene, clone size, V gene, J gene, CDR3 protein, CDR3 DNA. The D gene is left open where the match is weak. Clone size is given for some rows only: seen once, a few or many times, or a class if the clone is expanded.

>TRBD2|-|TRBV7-3|TRBJ2-1
CASSLWASGEGNEQFF
TGTGCCAGCAGCTTATGGGCTAGCGGGGAAGGTAATGAGCAGTTCTTC
>TRBD1|-|TRBV5-6|TRBJ1-2
CASSPVPGTGYFGGYTF
TGTGCCAGCAGCCCTGTTCCCGGGACAGGGTATTTTGGGGGCTACACCTTC
>-|-|TRBV19|TRBJ1-1
CASSIIGGSDTEAFF
TGTGCCAGTAGTATAATTGGCGGTAGCGACACTGAAGCTTTCTTT
>-|-|TRBV7-3|TRBJ1-6
CASSLGGGRSPLHF
TGTGCCAGCAGCTTAGGAGGAGGCAGGTCACCCCTCCACTTT
>-|-|TRBV18|TRBJ1-6
CASSPQGNSPLHF
TGTGCCAGCTCACCTCAGGGGAATTCACCCCTCCACTTT
>-|-|TRBV9|TRBJ1-5
CASSAGQPGQPQHF
TGTGCCAGCAGCGCCGGACAGCCAGGTCAGCCCCAGCATTTT
>-|-|TRBV5-1|TRBJ2-1
CATQRIPGAYNEQFF
TGCGCCACCCAAAGGATCCCCGGGGCCTACAATGAGCAGTTCTTC
>-|-|TRBV5-1|TRBJ2-5
CASDRGGPAETQYF
TGCGCCAGCGACCGAGGAGGCCCCGCAGAGACCCAGTACTTC
>TRBD1|-|TRBV29-1|TRBJ1-2
CSVAETGDYGYTF
TGCAGCGTAGCAGAGACAGGGGACTATGGCTACACCTTC
>TRBD1|-|TRBV7-8|TRBJ1-2
CASSLAGGDYGYTF
TGTGCCAGCAGCTTAGCAGGGGGCGACTATGGCTACACCTTC
>-|-|TRBV19|TRBJ1-2
CASSTIAGSGYTF
TGTGCCAGTAGTACAATTGCCGGGTCCGGCTACACCTTC
>-|once|TRBV6-5|TRBJ1-5
CASSYSTFPGNQPQHF
TGTGCCAGCAGTTACTCGACTTTTCCCGGCAATCAGCCCCAGCATTTT
>-|-|TRBV7-6|TRBJ2-2
CASSSTQGPGELFF
TGTGCCAGCAGCTCAACCCAGGGTCCCGGGGAGCTGTTTTTT
>-|-|TRBV5-5|TRBJ1-6
CASSLESSYNSPLHF
TGTGCCAGCAGCTTGGAGAGCTCCTATAATTCACCCCTCCACTTT
>-|-|TRBV7-2|TRBJ1-2
CASSLFPNTGTDYGYTF
TGTGCCAGCAGCTTATTCCCCAATACAGGGACCGACTATGGCTACACCTTC
>-|-|TRBV4-1|TRBJ1-4
CASSQDMEYEKLFF
TGCGCCAGCAGCCAAGATATGGAGTATGAAAAACTGTTTTTT
>-|-|TRBV11-2|TRBJ2-5
CASSLGTLAYQETQYF
TGTGCCAGCAGCTTAGGGACCCTAGCGTACCAAGAGACCCAGTACTTC
>TRBD1|-|TRBV9|TRBJ1-2
CASSVGQGGTYTF
TGTGCCAGCAGCGTAGGCCAGGGGGGCACCTACACCTTC